This TCR beta chain was sequenced during a study of PD-L1 blockade in urothelial cancer. Across the study: Male patients with bladder-origin urothelial cancer numbered about 90% of the roughly 30. Patients had received 0 to 3 prior chemotherapy regimens.

Profiled with immunoSEQ multiplex PCR; TCRdb holds only in-frame clones, not every one. The sample has 50,000 to 60,000 clones, 70% to 90% seen once; the top ten hold approximately 2.9%. Patients had urothelial carcinoma that was locally advanced or metastatic. The study collected 1 to 8 samples per patient, pretreatment and on-treatment. This receptor was obtained from a man in his forties or fifties with urothelial cancer. Sequences were derived from PBMCs, sampled around atezolizumab (anti-PD-L1) treatment.

The CDR3 nucleotides are TGTGCCAGCAGCTCCGAAGCGGTTCACAATGAGCAGTTCTTC. Encoded protein: CASSSEAVHNEQFF. V and J are TRBV5-5 and TRBJ2-1; D is possibly TRBD2 (5 bases). Trimming shortened V by 3 bases and J by 5 bases, and 12 bases separated the two germline ends. The CDR3 runs 14 residues. Germline V gene lookup returns CDR1 SGHKS and CDR2 YYEKEE (reference sequence).